This section outlines one T cell receptor (beta chain) sequence together with its context. The junction and the germline gene differ at one end; a read error may be behind it. These data belong to a study of metastatic and nonmetastatic thyroid tumors. TCRdb re-clonotyped the PCR reads through MiXCR. The sample consists of about 27,000 clones, about 26% of them appearing once. Patients underwent thyroid surgery, and none had received any treatment before it. The germline V gene has CDR1 SGDLS and CDR2 YYNGEE. The CDR3 consists of 16 residues. The chain combines TRBV9 with TRBJ2-3, with TRBD1 identical over 8 bases. Sample: blood. The origin of this receptor is a female donor with papillary thyroid cancer or a benign thyroid nodule (not recorded which). Some clones in this sample may be carry-over from other donors' samples. The chain's CDR3 is CVSSPRLGQGGDTQYF. The CDR3 DNA reads as TGTGTCAGCAGCCCCAGGCTCGGACAGGGAGGAGATACGCAGTATTTT.